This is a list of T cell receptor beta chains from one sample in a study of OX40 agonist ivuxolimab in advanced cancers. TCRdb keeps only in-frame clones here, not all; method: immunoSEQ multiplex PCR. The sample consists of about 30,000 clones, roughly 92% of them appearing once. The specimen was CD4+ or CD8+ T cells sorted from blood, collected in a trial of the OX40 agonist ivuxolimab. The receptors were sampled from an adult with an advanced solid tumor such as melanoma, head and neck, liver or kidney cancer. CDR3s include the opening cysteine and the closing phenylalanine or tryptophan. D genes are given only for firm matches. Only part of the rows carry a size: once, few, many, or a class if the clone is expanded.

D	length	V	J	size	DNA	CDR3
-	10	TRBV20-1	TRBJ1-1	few	TGCAGTGCTAGTTCCGGGAAAGCTTTCTTT	CSASSGKAFF
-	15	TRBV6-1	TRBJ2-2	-	TGTGCCACCATTGGGGGGAGGATCTACACCGGGGAGCTGTTTTTT	CATIGGRIYTGELFF
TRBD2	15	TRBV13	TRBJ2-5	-	TGTGCCAGCAGCTTAGCCGGCCTAGCGGGGGAGACCCAGTACTTC	CASSLAGLAGETQYF
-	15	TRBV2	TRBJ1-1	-	TGTGCCAGCAGTGTCGGGGAGGGGGGATTCACTGAAGCTTTCTTT	CASSVGEGGFTEAFF
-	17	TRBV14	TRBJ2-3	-	TGTGCCAGCAGCCAAGTCGCAGGCCCCTCAGGTACAGATACGCAGTATTTT	CASSQVAGPSGTDTQYF
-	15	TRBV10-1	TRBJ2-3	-	TGCGCCAGCAGTGTACAGGACCCCAGCACAGATACGCAGTATTTT	CASSVQDPSTDTQYF
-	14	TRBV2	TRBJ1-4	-	TGTGCCAGCAGTGGACCAAACAGTAATGAAAAACTGTTTTTT	CASSGPNSNEKLFF
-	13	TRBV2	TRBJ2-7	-	TGTGCCAGCAGTCCAGGTTTATCGTACGAGCAGTACTTC	CASSPGLSYEQYF
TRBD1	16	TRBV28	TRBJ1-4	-	TGTGCCAGCAGACTCCCACAGGGGGCAACTAATGAAAAACTGTTTTTT	CASRLPQGATNEKLFF
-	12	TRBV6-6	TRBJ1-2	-	TGTGCCAGCAGTTACGCCGGGGATGGCTACACCTTC	CASSYAGDGYTF
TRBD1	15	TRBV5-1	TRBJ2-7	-	TGCGCCAGCAGCAAACCAGGGGGCAGGGACTACGAGCAGTACTTC	CASSKPGGRDYEQYF
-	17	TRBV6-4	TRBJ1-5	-	TGTGCCAGCAGTGACGGTATTGCGGGGGTTTCAGGTCAGCCCCAGCATTTT	CASSDGIAGVSGQPQHF
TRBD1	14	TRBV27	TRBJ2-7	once	TGTGCCAGCAGTATGACAGGGGGCGCCTACGAGCAGTACTTC	CASSMTGGAYEQYF
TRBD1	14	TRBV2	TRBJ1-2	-	TGTGCCAGCTTACCGGGACAGGCCCTCTATGGCTACACCTTC	CASLPGQALYGYTF
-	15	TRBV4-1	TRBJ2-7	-	TGCGCCAGCAGCCAAGCCGTGGGGCTCTTGGGGGAGCAGTACTTC	CASSQAVGLLGEQYF
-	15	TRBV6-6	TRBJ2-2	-	TGTGCCAGCAGTTACTTAGGGACATTCACCGGGGAGCTGTTTTTT	CASSYLGTFTGELFF
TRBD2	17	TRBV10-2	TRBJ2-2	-	TGCGCCAGCAGTGAGTCGATCCGGGAGGGCCCCACCGGGGAGCTGTTTTTT	CASSESIREGPTGELFF
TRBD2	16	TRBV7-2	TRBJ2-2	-	TGTGCCAGCAGCCTATTCCCAGCGGGAGGGCCCGGGGAGCTGTTTTTT	CASSLFPAGGPGELFF
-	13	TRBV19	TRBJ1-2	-	TGTGCCAGTACCCTCGGTCTTAACTATGGCTACACCTTC	CASTLGLNYGYTF
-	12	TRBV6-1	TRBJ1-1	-	TGTGCCAGCAGGCCTAGCAACACTGAAGCTTTCTTT	CASRPSNTEAFF
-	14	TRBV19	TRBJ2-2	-	TGTGCCAGTAGTGTACTAGGGAACACCGGGGAGCTGTTTTTT	CASSVLGNTGELFF
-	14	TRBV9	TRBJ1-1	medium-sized	TGTGCCAGCAGCGTAGCTCAGGGAGGGACTGAAGCTTTCTTT	CASSVAQGGTEAFF
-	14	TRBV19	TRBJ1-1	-	TGTGCCAGTACCCCCGGGACACTAGAGACTGAAGCTTTCTTT	CASTPGTLETEAFF
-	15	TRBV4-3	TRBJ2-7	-	TGCGCCAGCAGCCAAGATTACCCTAGCATATACGAGCAGTACTTC	CASSQDYPSIYEQYF
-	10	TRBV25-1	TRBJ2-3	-	TGTGCCAGCTGCACAGATACGCAGTATTTT	CASCTDTQYF
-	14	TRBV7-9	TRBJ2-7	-	TGTGCCAGCAGCCATACCTTGTCCCAATACGAGCAGTACTTC	CASSHTLSQYEQYF
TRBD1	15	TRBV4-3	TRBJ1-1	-	TGCGCCAGCAGCCAAGAGGGACAGTTGAACACTGAAGCTTTCTTT	CASSQEGQLNTEAFF
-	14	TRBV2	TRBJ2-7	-	TGTGCCAGCAGAGAAGGGCTAGACTCCTACGAGCAGTACTTC	CASREGLDSYEQYF
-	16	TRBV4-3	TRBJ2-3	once	TGCGCCAGCAGCCATGATAGTTCTACTAGCACAGATACGCAGTATTTT	CASSHDSSTSTDTQYF
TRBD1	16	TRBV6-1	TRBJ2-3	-	TGTGCCAGCAGTGAATTGTCAGGGGGCCGGACAGATACGCAGTATTTT	CASSELSGGRTDTQYF
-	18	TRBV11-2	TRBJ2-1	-	TGTGCCAGCAGCCCCTCGGCCTCTCCCGGGACAATCTACAATGAGCAGTTCTTC	CASSPSASPGTIYNEQFF
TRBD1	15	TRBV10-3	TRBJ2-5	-	TGTGCCATCAGTGAGGAGGGGGCGGTCCAAGAGACCCAGTACTTC	CAISEEGAVQETQYF
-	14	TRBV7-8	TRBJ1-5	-	TGTGCCAGCAGCTTAAACGAGGGCAATCAGCCCCAGCATTTT	CASSLNEGNQPQHF
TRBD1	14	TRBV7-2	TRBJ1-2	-	TGTGCCAGCAGCGGGACAGAAGATCCCTATGGCTACACCTTC	CASSGTEDPYGYTF
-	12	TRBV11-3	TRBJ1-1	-	TGTGCCAGCAGCTTATCTGGCACTGAAGCTTTCTTT	CASSLSGTEAFF
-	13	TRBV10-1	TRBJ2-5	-	TGCGCCAGCAGTGATAACCCGAGGGAGACCCAGTACTTC	CASSDNPRETQYF
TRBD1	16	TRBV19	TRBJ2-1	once	TGTGCCAGTACTATGGTAGGGACAGATCCTTACAATGAGCAGTTCTTC	CASTMVGTDPYNEQFF